This T cell receptor beta chain stems from a study of identifying expanded T cells in peripheral blood. Study-wide results and limits: Approximately 2-week clone count variance significantly increased as total template count grew. Differentially abundant clones: about 1.1 between replicates, about 17 at around 14 days, approximately 19 at four.

During the collection period, no donor immune events like infections were recorded. The CDR3 consists of 18 residues. A note on this clone: Its antigen is currently unknown.

TCRdb's copy holds only in-frame clones and misses some; the assay was immunoSEQ multiplex PCR. The sample yields about 110,000 clones, about 87% seen once. The chain has TRBV1 and TRBJ2-3; the D call TRBD2 from the table was never checked on the DNA. TRBV1 is a pseudogene. This TCR was recovered from a person aged 18 to 69 in good health. Sequenced material: blood. CDR3 in DNA: TGCACCAGCAGCCAAGACCCGCTTACCTCCGGGGTTTCAGATACGCAGTATTTT. Translation gives CTSSQDPLTSGVSDTQYF.